This is a list of T cell receptor beta chains from one sample in a study of cytomegalovirus exposure and HLA in healthy donors. Assay: immunoSEQ multiplex PCR; the TCRdb copy retains only in-frame clones and omits some. The sample has around 150,000 clones; approximately 80% are singletons. Sequenced: PBMCs. These receptors all come from a woman between 35 and 50 years old in good health and CMV-seropositive. The CDR3 runs from the conserved cysteine through the conserved F or W. A D gene is named only where the DNA matches it firmly. Size tells how often a clone was seen (once, few, many) or the class of an expanded clone, and some rows leave it out.

CDR3	DNA	size	V	J	D
CASSLYRTTYNEQFF	TGTGCCAGCAGCCTCTACCGGACTACCTACAATGAGCAGTTCTTC	-	TRBV7-9	TRBJ2-1	-
CASSKPAGEQYF	TGTGCCAGCAGCAAACCAGCGGGCGAGCAGTACTTC	-	TRBV21-1	TRBJ2-7	-
CASSLGGLYGYTF	TGTGCCAGCAGCTTGGGTGGACTCTATGGCTACACCTTC	-	TRBV5-6	TRBJ1-2	-
CASSLGGSANEKLFF	TGCGCCAGCAGCTTGGGAGGTTCAGCTAATGAAAAACTGTTTTTT	-	TRBV5-1	TRBJ1-4	-
CASSGTRDRATYEQYF	TGTGCCAGCAGTGGTACCCGGGACAGGGCCACCTACGAGCAGTACTTC	-	TRBV25-1	TRBJ2-7	TRBD1
CASSSRDRGYSSYEQYF	TGTGCCAGCAGTTCCCGGGACAGGGGGTATTCCAGCTACGAGCAGTACTTC	-	TRBV27	TRBJ2-7	TRBD1
CASSPFRGSEQFF	TGTGCCAGTAGCCCTTTCCGGGGTAGTGAGCAGTTCTTC	-	TRBV19	TRBJ2-1	-
CASSPSGQGYNEQFF	TGTGCCAGCAGTCCTTCGGGACAGGGGTACAATGAGCAGTTCTTC	-	TRBV6-5	TRBJ2-1	TRBD1
CASDHRGGTEAFF	TGTGCCAGCGACCACAGGGGCGGCACTGAAGCTTTCTTT	once	TRBV11-1	TRBJ1-1	TRBD1
CASSRDSQGSPLHF	TGCGCCAGCAGCCGGGACAGCCAAGGTTCACCCCTCCACTTT	-	TRBV4-3	TRBJ1-6	TRBD1
CASRRTRDRETQYF	TGTGCCTCCCGCCGGACCCGGGACAGAGAGACCCAGTACTTC	-	TRBV27	TRBJ2-5	TRBD1
CASSRTSYNEQFF	TGTGCCAGCAGCCGGACTAGCTACAATGAGCAGTTCTTC	-	TRBV14	TRBJ2-1	TRBD2
CASTSISGNYGYTF	TGTGCCAGCACCTCAATTTCAGGGAACTATGGCTACACCTTC	-	TRBV25-1	TRBJ1-2	-
CASSRVFGARTDTQYF	TGTGCCAGCAGCCGCGTGTTTGGGGCGCGCACAGATACGCAGTATTTT	-	TRBV14	TRBJ2-3	-
CASSPWGASEAFF	TGTGCCAGCAGCCCCTGGGGCGCCAGTGAAGCTTTCTTT	-	TRBV5-4	TRBJ1-1	-
CASSLNRDQEQYF	TGTGCCAGCAGCTTAAACAGGGACCAGGAGCAGTACTTC	-	TRBV7-2	TRBJ2-7	-
CASMALPSGGLETQYF	TGTGCCAGCATGGCCCTCCCTAGCGGGGGGTTAGAGACCCAGTACTTC	-	TRBV2	TRBJ2-5	TRBD2
CASSGGTGGSYNEQFF	TGTGCCAGCAGCGGGGGGACAGGCGGCTCCTACAATGAGCAGTTCTTC	-	TRBV5-4	TRBJ2-1	TRBD1
CASSQDHRGIEKLFF	TGTGCCAGCAGCCAAGATCATAGGGGAATAGAAAAACTGTTTTTT	-	TRBV4-2	TRBJ1-4	-
CASGPTKPGQHYRIYTF	TGTGCCAGCGGCCCAACGAAACCGGGACAACACTATAGGATCTACACCTTC	-	TRBV7-9	TRBJ1-2	-
CASSLGASGSYEQYF	TGTGCCAGCAGCTTAGGGGCTAGCGGGAGTTACGAGCAGTACTTC	-	TRBV7-9	TRBJ2-7	TRBD2
CASSKQEGEQYF	TGTGCCAGTAGTAAACAGGAGGGGGAGCAGTACTTC	-	TRBV19	TRBJ2-7	-
CASSPPSPGQGEKRLFF	TGTGCCAGCAGCCCCCCAAGCCCCGGACAGGGGGAAAAAAGACTGTTTTTT	-	TRBV7-9	TRBJ1-4	TRBD1
CAISEPGPKSHNEQFF	TGTGCCATCAGTGAGCCCGGTCCAAAAAGCCACAATGAGCAGTTCTTC	-	TRBV10-3	TRBJ2-1	-
CASSWGGGYTGELFF	TGTGCCAGCAGTTGGGGCGGGGGGTATACCGGGGAGCTGTTTTTT	-	TRBV28	TRBJ2-2	TRBD2
CASSLLAGGGREQFF	TGTGCCAGTAGTCTGCTAGCGGGAGGGGGGCGTGAGCAGTTCTTC	-	TRBV19	TRBJ2-1	TRBD2
CASSGRQGDSNQPQHF	TGTGCCAGCAGCGGCCGACAGGGGGATAGCAATCAGCCCCAGCATTTT	-	TRBV7-2	TRBJ1-5	TRBD1
CATSRGAGGPTDTQYF	TGTGCCACCAGCAGAGGAGCGGGAGGGCCAACAGATACGCAGTATTTT	-	TRBV15	TRBJ2-3	TRBD2
CASSRTGGGPQDTGELFF	TGTGCCAGCAGCAGAACTGGGGGAGGGCCGCAGGACACCGGGGAGCTGTTTTTT	-	TRBV7-9	TRBJ2-2	TRBD2
CATSRGQGVAIQYF	TGTGCCACCAGCAGAGGACAGGGGGTGGCCATTCAGTACTTC	-	TRBV15	TRBJ2-4	TRBD1
CASSIDRSIGGTNEQFF	TGTGCCAGTAGTATAGATCGATCGATCGGCGGTACGAATGAGCAGTTCTTC	-	TRBV19	TRBJ2-1	-
CASSAPRATLEDTQYF	TGTGCCAGCAGCGCGCCCAGGGCTACCCTGGAGGATACGCAGTATTTT	-	TRBV9	TRBJ2-3	-
CASSSYRENTEAFF	TGTGCCAGCAGTTCCTACAGGGAGAACACTGAAGCTTTCTTT	-	TRBV2	TRBJ1-1	-
CASSLERTYNSPLHF	TGTGCCAGCAGCTTGGAGAGGACCTATAATTCACCCCTCCACTTT	once	TRBV5-4	TRBJ1-6	-
CASSHDGQGLSPLHF	TGCGCCAGCAGCCATGACGGACAGGGCCTTTCACCCCTCCACTTT	-	TRBV4-1	TRBJ1-6	TRBD1
CASSKRTGLNTEAFF	TGTGCCAGCAGCAAGAGGACAGGTTTGAACACTGAAGCTTTCTTT	-	TRBV14	TRBJ1-1	TRBD1
CASSLQGANEKLFF	TGTGCCAGCAGCTTACAGGGGGCTAATGAAAAACTGTTTTTT	-	TRBV5-8	TRBJ1-4	TRBD1
CASSEKGLAGAGTGELFF	TGTGCCAGCAGTGAAAAAGGCCTAGCGGGAGCAGGGACCGGGGAGCTGTTTTTT	-	TRBV6-1	TRBJ2-2	TRBD2
CASSFSGEGTGELFF	TGCGCCAGCAGTTTTTCGGGGGAAGGCACCGGGGAGCTGTTTTTT	-	TRBV5-1	TRBJ2-2	-
CASSPTGGSYEQYF	TGCGCCAGCAGCCCGACAGGGGGCAGTTACGAGCAGTACTTC	-	TRBV4-1	TRBJ2-7	TRBD1